These T cell receptor beta chains were read from a single sample in a study of identical twins. TCRdb called the 5' RACE reads again in MiXCR, with one record for every CDR3 protein. The data hold 540,000 or so distinct CDR3 sequences, with around 20% observed a single time. The same sample was also studied in work on yellow fever vaccine responses in identical twins.

Sequencing was done on a sample of CD4+ T cells sorted from blood. The receptors come from a young woman in good health. Both conserved end residues are part of each CDR3. Each record gives: V gene, D gene, clone size, J gene, CDR3 protein, CDR3 DNA. D genes are given only for firm matches. Size is omitted from some rows. Given values are once, few, many or a class for expanded clones.

TRBV27,TRBD2,NA,TRBJ2-1,CASSFRTSGTQGLYEQFF,TGTGCCAGCAGTTTCCGGACTAGCGGGACTCAGGGTCTCTATGAGCAGTTCTTC
TRBV12-3/TRBV12-4,NA,few,TRBJ2-3,CASWGRTDTQYF,TGTGCCAGCTGGGGGAGAACAGATACGCAGTATTTT
TRBV5-6,TRBD2,NA,TRBJ2-1,CASSLFGGVLGGSSYNEQFF,TGTGCCAGCAGCTTGTTCGGGGGGGTACTAGGTGGGAGCTCCTACAATGAGCAGTTCTTC
TRBV4-2,TRBD2,NA,TRBJ2-5,CASSQEQRGDRETQYF,TGTGCCAGCAGCCAAGAGCAGCGGGGGGACCGGGAGACCCAGTACTTC
TRBV6-1,NA,NA,TRBJ2-1,CASSPRPAYRNEQFF,TGTGCCAGCAGTCCCAGGCCGGCCTATCGGAATGAGCAGTTCTTC
TRBV5-1,NA,few,TRBJ1-1,CASSLAGIEAFF,TGCGCCAGCAGCTTGGCCGGGATTGAAGCTTTCTTT
TRBV6-5,NA,few,TRBJ1-4,CASSYDREKLFF,TGTGCCAGCAGTTACGATCGCGAAAAACTGTTTTTT
TRBV5-1,NA,NA,TRBJ1-1,CASSPGGRPSTEAFF,TGCGCCAGCAGCCCGGGGGGTCGGCCGAGCACTGAAGCTTTCTTT
TRBV3-1,NA,NA,TRBJ2-2,CASSQVGPGELFF,TGTGCCAGCAGCCAAGTAGGGCCCGGGGAGCTGTTTTTT
TRBV5-1,TRBD2,NA,TRBJ2-3,CASSPLSGGGTDTQYF,TGCGCCAGCAGCCCCCTTAGCGGGGGGGGCACAGATACGCAGTATTTT
TRBV10-3,NA,few,TRBJ1-4,CAVGERTNEKLFF,TGTGCCGTCGGGGAAAGGACTAATGAAAAACTGTTTTTT
TRBV7-2,NA,NA,TRBJ2-6,CASSLVVGTGANVLTF,TGTGCCAGCAGCTTAGTAGTTGGTACTGGGGCCAACGTCCTGACTTTC
TRBV7-8,TRBD1,few,TRBJ2-1,CASSPWTGENEQFF,TGTGCCAGCAGCCCATGGACAGGGGAAAATGAGCAGTTCTTC
TRBV28,NA,NA,TRBJ2-6,CACGWGSGANVLTF,TGTGCCTGCGGTTGGGGGTCTGGGGCCAACGTCCTGACTTTC
TRBV20-1,NA,few,TRBJ2-5,CSARYETQYF,TGCAGTGCTAGATATGAGACCCAGTACTTC
TRBV20-1,NA,NA,TRBJ1-1,CSARVGAHTEAFF,TGCAGTGCTAGAGTAGGGGCACACACTGAAGCTTTCTTT
TRBV6-1,NA,few,TRBJ1-1,CASCLRGDTEAFF,TGTGCCAGCTGCCTTCGGGGTGACACTGAAGCTTTCTTT
TRBV12-3/TRBV12-4,NA,few,TRBJ1-3,CASRDTAQSGNTIYF,TGTGCCAGCAGGGACACCGCCCAGAGTGGAAACACCATATATTTT
TRBV3-1,NA,few,TRBJ2-3,CASSLRDPECPDTQYF,TGTGCCAGCAGCCTACGGGACCCCGAATGCCCAGATACGCAGTATTTT
TRBV7-9,TRBD1,few,TRBJ1-1,CASSPQGQGVWTEAFF,TGTGCCAGCAGCCCCCAGGGACAGGGGGTGTGGACTGAAGCTTTCTTT
TRBV10-1,TRBD1,NA,TRBJ2-3,CASRSGTGGTDTQYF,TGCGCCAGCAGGTCCGGGACAGGGGGCACAGATACGCAGTATTTT
TRBV11-2,TRBD2,few,TRBJ2-1,CASSWAGLAGGHEQFF,TGTGCCAGCAGCTGGGCTGGACTAGCGGGGGGTCATGAGCAGTTCTTC
TRBV3-1,NA,few,TRBJ1-1,CASSQLDREAFF,TGTGCCAGCAGCCAATTGGACCGTGAAGCTTTCTTT